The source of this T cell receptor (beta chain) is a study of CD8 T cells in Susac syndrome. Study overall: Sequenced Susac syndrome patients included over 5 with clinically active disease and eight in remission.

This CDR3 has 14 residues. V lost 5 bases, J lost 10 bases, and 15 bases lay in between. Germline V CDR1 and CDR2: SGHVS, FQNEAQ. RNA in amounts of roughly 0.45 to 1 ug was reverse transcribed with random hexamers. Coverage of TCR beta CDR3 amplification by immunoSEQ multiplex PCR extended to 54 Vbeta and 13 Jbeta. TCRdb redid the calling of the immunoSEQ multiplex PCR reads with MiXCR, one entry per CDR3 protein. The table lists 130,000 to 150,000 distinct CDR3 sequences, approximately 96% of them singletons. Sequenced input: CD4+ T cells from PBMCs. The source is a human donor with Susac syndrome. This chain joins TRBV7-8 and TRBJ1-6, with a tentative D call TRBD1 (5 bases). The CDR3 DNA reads TGTGCCAGCAGCGACAGTTCTGGAAACTCACCCCTCCACTTT. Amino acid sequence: CASSDSSGNSPLHF.